This T cell receptor beta chain was retrieved from a study of shared clonotypes between healthy human individuals. The CDR3 loop spans 15 amino acids. V lost 4 bases and J 0 bases, leaving 13 bases between the germline ends. CDR1 is SQVTM, CDR2 ANQGSEA, per germline. Generated by immunoSEQ multiplex PCR, the TCRdb table keeps only in-frame clones and is missing some. The sample has 500,000 to 700,000 clones, roughly 96% seen once. CD45RO-negative CD8 cells positively selected for CCR7 made up the naive population, which excluded terminally differentiated effector memory CD45RA+ cells. The V call is TRBV29-1, the J call TRBJ2-1, with D possibly called TRBD1 or TRBD2 (6 bases each). The specimen sequenced was naive CD8+ T cells sorted from blood. This clonotype originated in a woman under 40 in good health. This chain's CDR3 is CSVVGGMNSYNEQFF. CDR3 nucleotide sequence: TGCAGCGTTGTAGGGGGGATGAACTCCTACAATGAGCAGTTCTTC.